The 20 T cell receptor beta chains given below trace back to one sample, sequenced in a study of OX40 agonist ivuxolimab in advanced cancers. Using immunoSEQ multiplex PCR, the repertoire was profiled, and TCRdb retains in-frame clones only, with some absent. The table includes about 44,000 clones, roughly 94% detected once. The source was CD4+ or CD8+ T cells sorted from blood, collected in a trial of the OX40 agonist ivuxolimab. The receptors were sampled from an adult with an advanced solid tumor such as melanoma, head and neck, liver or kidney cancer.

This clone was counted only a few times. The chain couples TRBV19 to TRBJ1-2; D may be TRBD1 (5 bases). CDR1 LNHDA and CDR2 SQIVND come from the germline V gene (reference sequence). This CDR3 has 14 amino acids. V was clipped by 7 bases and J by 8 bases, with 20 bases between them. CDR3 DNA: TGTGCCAGTAACCCCTTCGGGGGGGAAGGAGGCTACACCTTC. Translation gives CASNPFGGEGGYTF. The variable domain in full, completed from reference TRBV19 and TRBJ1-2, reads DGGITQSPKYLFRKEGQNVTLSCEQNLNHDAMYWYRQDPGQGLRLIYYSQIVNDFQKGDIAEGYSVSREKKESFPLTVTSAQKNPTAFYLCASNPFGGEGGYTFGSGTRLTVV.

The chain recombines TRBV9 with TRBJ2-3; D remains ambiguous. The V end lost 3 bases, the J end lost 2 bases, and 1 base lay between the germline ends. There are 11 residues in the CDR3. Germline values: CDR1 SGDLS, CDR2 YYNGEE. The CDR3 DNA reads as TGTGCCAGCAGCGACACAGATACGCAGTATTTT. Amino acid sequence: CASSDTDTQYF.

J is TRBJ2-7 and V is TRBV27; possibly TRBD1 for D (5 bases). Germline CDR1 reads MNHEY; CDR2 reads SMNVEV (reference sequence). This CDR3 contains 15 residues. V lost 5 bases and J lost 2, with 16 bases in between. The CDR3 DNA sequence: TGTGCCAGCAGTAGATGGACAACTGGTGCCTACGAGCAGTACTTC. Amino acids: CASSRWTTGAYEQYF.

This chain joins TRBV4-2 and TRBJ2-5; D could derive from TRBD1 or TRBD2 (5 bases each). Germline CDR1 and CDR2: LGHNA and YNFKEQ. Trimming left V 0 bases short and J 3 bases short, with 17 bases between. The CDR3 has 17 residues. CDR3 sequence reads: CASSQDPTQMGEETQYF. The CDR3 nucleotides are TGTGCCAGCAGCCAAGATCCCACGCAGATGGGGGAAGAGACCCAGTACTTC.

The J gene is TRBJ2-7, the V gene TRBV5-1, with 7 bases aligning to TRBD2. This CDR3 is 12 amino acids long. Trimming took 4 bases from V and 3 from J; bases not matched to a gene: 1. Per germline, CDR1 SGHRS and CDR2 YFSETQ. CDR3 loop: CASSGGSYEQYF. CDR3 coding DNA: TGCGCCAGCAGCGGCGGGAGCTACGAGCAGTACTTC.

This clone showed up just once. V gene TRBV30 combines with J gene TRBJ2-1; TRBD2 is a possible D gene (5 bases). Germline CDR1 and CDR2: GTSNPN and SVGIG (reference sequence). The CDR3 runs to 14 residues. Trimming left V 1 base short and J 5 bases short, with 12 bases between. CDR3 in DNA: TGTGCCTGGAGTGCCGGGGTGTCTCACAATGAGCAGTTCTTC. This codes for CAWSAGVSHNEQFF.

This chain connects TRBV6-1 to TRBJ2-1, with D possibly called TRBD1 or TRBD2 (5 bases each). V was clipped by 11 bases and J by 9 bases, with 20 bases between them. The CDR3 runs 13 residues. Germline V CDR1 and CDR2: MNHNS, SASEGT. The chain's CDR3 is CAGSTGPWGEQFF. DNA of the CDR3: TGTGCCGGTTCTACGGGACCATGGGGTGAGCAGTTCTTC.

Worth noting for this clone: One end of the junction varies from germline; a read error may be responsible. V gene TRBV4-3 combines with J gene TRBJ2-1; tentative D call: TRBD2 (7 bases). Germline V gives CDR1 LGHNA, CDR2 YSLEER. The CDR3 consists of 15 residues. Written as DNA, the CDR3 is TGCGCCAGCAGCGAAGAGGGGGTCTCCGGGAGGGAGCAGTTCTTC. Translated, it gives CASSEEGVSGREQFF.

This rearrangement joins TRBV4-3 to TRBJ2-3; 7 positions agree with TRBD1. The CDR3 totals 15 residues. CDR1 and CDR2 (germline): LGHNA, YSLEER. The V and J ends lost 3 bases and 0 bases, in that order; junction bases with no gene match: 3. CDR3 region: CASSHTGASTDTQYF. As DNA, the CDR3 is TGCGCCAGCAGCCACACAGGGGCTAGCACAGATACGCAGTATTTT.

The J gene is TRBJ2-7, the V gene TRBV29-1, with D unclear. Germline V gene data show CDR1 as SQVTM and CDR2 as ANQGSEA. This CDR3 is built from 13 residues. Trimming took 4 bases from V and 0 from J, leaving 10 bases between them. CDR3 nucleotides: TGCAGCGTTGGATCTTCCGGCTCCTACGAGCAGTACTTC. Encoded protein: CSVGSSGSYEQYF.

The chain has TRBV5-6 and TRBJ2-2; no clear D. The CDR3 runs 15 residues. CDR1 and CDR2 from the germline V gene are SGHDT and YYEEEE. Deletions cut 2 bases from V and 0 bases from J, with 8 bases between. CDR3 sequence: CASSFTVSNTGELFF. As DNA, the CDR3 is TGTGCCAGCAGCTTTACAGTGTCGAACACCGGGGAGCTGTTTTTT.

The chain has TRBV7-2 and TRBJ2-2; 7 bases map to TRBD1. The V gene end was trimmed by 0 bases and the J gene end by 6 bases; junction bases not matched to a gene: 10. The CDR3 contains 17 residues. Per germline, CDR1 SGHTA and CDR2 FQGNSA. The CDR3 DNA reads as TGTGCCAGCAGCTTAGCCCCACAGGGGTGGGTGGCCGGGGAGCTGTTTTTT. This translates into CASSLAPQGWVAGELFF. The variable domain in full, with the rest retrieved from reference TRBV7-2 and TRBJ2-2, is GAGVSQSPSNKVTEKGKDVELRCDPISGHTALYWYRQSLGQGLEFLIYFQGNSAPDKSGLPSDRFSAERTGGSVSTLTIQRTQQEDSAVYLCASSLAPQGWVAGELFFGEGSRLTVL.

CDR3 nucleotides: TGTGCCAGCAGCTCAGGGAGCCCCGCTGGAAACACCATATATTTT. Encoded protein: CASSSGSPAGNTIYF. This chain joins TRBV7-9 and TRBJ1-3, with D tentatively TRBD1 (5 bases). The CDR3 is made up of 15 amino acids. Deletions cut 4 bases from V and 2 bases from J, with 12 bases between. Germline CDR1 and CDR2: SEHNR and FQNEAQ (reference sequence).

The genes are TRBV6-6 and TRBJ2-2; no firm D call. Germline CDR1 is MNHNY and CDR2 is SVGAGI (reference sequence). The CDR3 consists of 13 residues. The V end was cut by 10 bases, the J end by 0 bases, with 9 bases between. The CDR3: CAMLQSNTGELFF. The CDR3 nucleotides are TGTGCCATGCTACAGTCGAACACCGGGGAGCTGTTTTTT.

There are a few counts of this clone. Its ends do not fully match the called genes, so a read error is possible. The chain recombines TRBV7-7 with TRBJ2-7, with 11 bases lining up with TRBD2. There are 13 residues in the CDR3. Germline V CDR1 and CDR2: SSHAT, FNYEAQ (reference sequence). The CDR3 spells CASSSGLAGEQYF. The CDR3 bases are TGTGCTAGCAGCTCCGGACTAGCGGGTGAGCAGTACTTC. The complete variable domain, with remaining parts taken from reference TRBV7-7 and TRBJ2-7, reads GAGVSQSPRYKVTKRGQDVTLRCDPISSHATLYWYQQALGQGPEFLTYFNYEAQPDKSGLPSDRFSAERPEGSISTLTIQRTEQRDSAMYRCASSSGLAGEQYFGPGTRLTVT.

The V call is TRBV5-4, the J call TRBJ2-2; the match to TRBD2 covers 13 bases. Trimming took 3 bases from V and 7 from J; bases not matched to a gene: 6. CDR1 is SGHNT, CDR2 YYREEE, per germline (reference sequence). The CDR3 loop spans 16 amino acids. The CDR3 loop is CASSSGLAGQGGELFF. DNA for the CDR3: TGTGCCAGCAGCTCGGGACTAGCGGGGCAGGGCGGGGAGCTGTTTTTT.

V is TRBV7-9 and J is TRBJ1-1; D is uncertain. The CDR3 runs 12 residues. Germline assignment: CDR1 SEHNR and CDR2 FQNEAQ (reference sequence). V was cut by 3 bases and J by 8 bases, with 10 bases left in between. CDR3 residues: CASSFGPGEAFF. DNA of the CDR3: TGTGCCAGCAGCTTCGGACCCGGGGAAGCTTTCTTT.

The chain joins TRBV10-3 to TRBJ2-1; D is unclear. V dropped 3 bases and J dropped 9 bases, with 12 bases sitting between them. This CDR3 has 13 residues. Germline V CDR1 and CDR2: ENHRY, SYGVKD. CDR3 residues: CAISEPGWSEQFF. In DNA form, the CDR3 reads TGTGCCATCAGTGAACCAGGTTGGAGTGAGCAGTTCTTC.

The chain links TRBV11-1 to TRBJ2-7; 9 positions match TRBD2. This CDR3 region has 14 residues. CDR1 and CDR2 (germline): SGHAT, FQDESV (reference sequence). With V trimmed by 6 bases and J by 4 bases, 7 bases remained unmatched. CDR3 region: CASSFRTSVYEQYF. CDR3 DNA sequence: TGTGCCAGCAGTTTCCGGACTAGCGTATACGAGCAGTACTTC.

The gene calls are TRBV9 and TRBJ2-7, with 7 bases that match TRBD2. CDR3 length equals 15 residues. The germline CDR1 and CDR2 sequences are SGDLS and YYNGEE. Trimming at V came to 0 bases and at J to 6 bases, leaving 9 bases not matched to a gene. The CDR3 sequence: CASSVEGQGGAEQYF. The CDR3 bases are TGTGCCAGCAGCGTAGAGGGGCAGGGAGGGGCCGAGCAGTACTTC.